The 26 T cell receptor beta chains below all came from one sample that was sequenced in a study of cytomegalovirus exposure and HLA in healthy donors. Assay: immunoSEQ multiplex PCR; the TCRdb copy retains only in-frame clones and omits some. Here the sample spans some 250,000 clones, roughly 87% being singletons. The material sequenced was PBMCs. Source of these receptors: a woman in her twenties or thirties in good health and CMV-seronegative.

The chain combines TRBV28 with TRBJ2-5, with TRBD1 matching 10 bases. After removal of 3 bases from V and 2 bases from J, the junction contained 6 bases not matched to a gene. Germline values: CDR1 MDHEN, CDR2 SYDVKM. The CDR3 has 16 residues. The CDR3 DNA reads TGTGCCAGCAGTTTGTGGACAGGGGGGAGGCAAGAGACCCAGTACTTC. It yields the protein CASSLWTGGRQETQYF.

The V gene is TRBV29-1, the J gene TRBJ2-3; D ambiguous. Per germline, CDR1 SQVTM and CDR2 ANQGSEA. The CDR3 runs 16 residues. V gave up 3 bases and J gave up 2 bases, with 18 bases separating them. The CDR3 nucleotides are TGCAGCGTTGAGGGCGCGCTGGTTGGGCACACAGATACGCAGTATTTT. Residues: CSVEGALVGHTDTQYF.

The gene calls are TRBV27 and TRBJ2-5; D might be TRBD1 (6 bases). The germline gives CDR1 MNHEY, CDR2 SMNVEV (reference sequence). CDR3 length: 14 amino acids. With 1 base removed from V and 5 bases from J, the gap between germline ends came to 11 bases. CDR3: CASSLWQGSETQYF. The CDR3 region has the DNA TGTGCCAGCAGTTTATGGCAGGGGTCCGAGACCCAGTACTTC.

The V gene is TRBV7-8, the J gene TRBJ2-5, with D perhaps TRBD1 or TRBD2 (5 bases each). V was cut by 1 base and J by 1 base, with 19 bases left in between. The CDR3 totals 18 residues. Germline lookup yields CDR1 SGHVS and CDR2 FQNEAQ. CDR3 loop: CASSLVPDGASFQETQYF. CDR3 DNA: TGTGCCAGCAGCTTAGTCCCTGACGGGGCCTCCTTCCAAGAGACCCAGTACTTC.

V usage is TRBV30 and J usage is TRBJ2-2; 9 positions agree with TRBD1. The germline CDR1 and CDR2 sequences are GTSNPN and SVGIG (reference sequence). Trimming cost V 2 bases and J 6 bases; bases outside gene matches: 10. This CDR3 spans 16 amino acids. The chain's CDR3 is CAWSSGTGIRAGELFF. In nucleotides, the CDR3 is TGTGCCTGGAGTTCTGGGACAGGGATAAGGGCCGGGGAGCTGTTTTTT.

The CDR3 region has the DNA TGCAGCGTTGAAGATCTTGTGTCTAGCGGTCAAGAGACCCAGTACTTC. Its translation: CSVEDLVSSGQETQYF. V and J are TRBV29-1 and TRBJ2-5, with 7 bases lining up with TRBD2. The length of the CDR3 is 16 residues. The V gene's germline CDR1 is SQVTM and CDR2 ANQGSEA. J was trimmed by 2 bases and V by 0 bases; bases with no gene match: 9.

The chain's CDR3 is CASSPDSFTYEQYF. The CDR3, as DNA: TGCGCCAGCAGCCCCGACAGTTTTACCTACGAGCAGTACTTC. The V call is TRBV5-1, the J call TRBJ2-7; maybe TRBD1 (5 bases). The CDR3 contains 14 residues. V was pared by 4 bases and J by 2 bases, with 13 bases between. Germline V gene lookup returns CDR1 SGHRS and CDR2 YFSETQ.

The V call is TRBV6-1, the J call TRBJ1-1; D unclear. Trimming took off 1 base at V and 0 bases at J, with 9 bases between the two ends. Germline CDR1 is MNHNS and CDR2 is SASEGT. CDR3 size: 15 residues. DNA for the CDR3: TGTGCCAGCAGTGAAGGTGAGACTGTGAACACTGAAGCTTTCTTT. Residues: CASSEGETVNTEAFF.

The gene calls are TRBV9 and TRBJ2-7, with 7 bases identical to TRBD1. The CDR3 length is 13 residues. J was trimmed by 2 bases and V by 5 bases; bases with no gene match: 4. Germline V gives CDR1 SGDLS, CDR2 YYNGEE. This CDR3 is CASSQGDTYEQYF. In nucleotides, the CDR3 is TGTGCCAGCAGTCAGGGGGACACCTACGAGCAGTACTTC. Full variable domain (outside the CDR3, taken from reference TRBV9 and TRBJ2-7): DSGVTQTPKHLITATGQRVTLRCSPRSGDLSVYWYQQSLDQGLQFLIQYYNGEERAKGNILERFSAQQFPDLHSELNLSSLELGDSALYFCASSQGDTYEQYFGPGTRLTVT.

This chain uses TRBV5-1 with TRBJ2-1; D possibly matches TRBD1 or TRBD2 (5 bases each). CDR1 and CDR2 from the germline V gene are SGHRS and YFSETQ. This CDR3 comprises 17 residues. Trimming removed 0 bases from V and 4 bases from J, with 17 bases in between. In nucleotides, the CDR3 is TGCGCCAGCAGCTTGGCGGCTAGCCTTAGGGGTTACAATGAGCAGTTCTTC. Translating it yields CASSLAASLRGYNEQFF.

The rearrangement links TRBV11-3 to TRBJ2-1; 14 bases match TRBD2. CDR1 and CDR2 from the germline V gene are SGHNT and YENEEA. V lost 4 bases and J lost 15; bases outside the gene matches: 11. The CDR3 is 15 amino acids. CDR3 DNA sequence: TGTGCCAGCAGCTCAATCCCGGGACTAGCGGGAGAACCGTTCTTC. Translation: CASSSIPGLAGEPFF.

The chain combines TRBV27 with TRBJ2-5; 8 nucleotides agree with TRBD2. CDR3 length: 13 amino acids. V shed 7 bases and J 4 bases; nucleotides not matched to a gene: 5. Germline CDR1 is MNHEY and CDR2 is SMNVEV (reference sequence). The CDR3 DNA reads as TGTGCCAGCATGGCGGGGGGATTAGAGACCCAGTACTTC. The encoded protein is CASMAGGLETQYF.

The chain recombines TRBV4-3 with TRBJ2-7; the match to TRBD2 covers 14 bases. The CDR3 is 14 amino acids. The trim removed 4 bases at V and 6 bases at J, leaving 2 bases unmatched. The germline CDR1 and CDR2 sequences are LGHNA and YSLEER. The CDR3 DNA is TGCGCCAGCAGCCGCGGACTAGCGGGAGGCGAGCAGTACTTC. This codes for CASSRGLAGGEQYF.

This clone was seen repeatedly, ten times or more. The chain has TRBV7-2 and TRBJ2-7, with D perhaps given as TRBD1 or TRBD2 (7 bases each). The CDR3 covers 14 residues. From germline, CDR1 is SGHTA and CDR2 FQGNSA. V gave up 5 bases and J gave up 3 bases, with 14 bases separating them. CDR3 nucleotide sequence: TGTGCCAGCAGCCGGGGAGGGGGCGTCTACGAGCAGTACTTC. This translates into CASSRGGGVYEQYF. Using reference TRBV7-2 and TRBJ2-7 for the parts outside the CDR3, the full variable domain is GAGVSQSPSNKVTEKGKDVELRCDPISGHTALYWYRQSLGQGLEFLIYFQGNSAPDKSGLPSDRFSAERTGGSVSTLTIQRTQQEDSAVYLCASSRGGGVYEQYFGPGTRLTVT.

The rearrangement uses TRBV27 and TRBJ2-1; D unresolved. The CDR3 covers 12 residues. Germline lookup yields CDR1 MNHEY and CDR2 SMNVEV (reference sequence). V was trimmed by 3 bases and J by 6 bases, leaving 6 bases between them. CDR3: CASSFSVNEQFF. The CDR3 DNA reads as TGTGCCAGCAGTTTCTCAGTCAATGAGCAGTTCTTC.

The V gene is TRBV28, the J gene TRBJ1-5; TRBD1 agrees at 10 bases. The CDR3 loop spans 15 amino acids. Unmatched junction bases numbered 3, after V lost 2 bases and J lost 5 bases. Germline V gene data show CDR1 as MDHEN and CDR2 as SYDVKM. The CDR3 coding sequence is TGTGCCAGCAGTTTAAGACAGGGGGCCTATCAGCCCCAGCATTTT. Protein product: CASSLRQGAYQPQHF. The full variable domain, its missing parts supplied by reference TRBV28 and TRBJ1-5, is DVKVTQSSRYLVKRTGEKVFLECVQDMDHENMFWYRQDPGLGLRLIYFSYDVKMKEKGDIPEGYSVSREKKERFSLILESASTNQTSMYLCASSLRQGAYQPQHFGDGTRLSIL.

The genes are TRBV5-1 and TRBJ2-3, with 12 bases matching TRBD2. CDR3 length: 15 amino acids. Trimming cost V 4 bases and J 3 bases; bases outside gene matches: 3. Germline assignment: CDR1 SGHRS and CDR2 YFSETQ. This chain's CDR3 is CASSVLAGGTDTQYF. CDR3 coding DNA: TGCGCCAGCAGCGTCCTAGCGGGAGGGACAGATACGCAGTATTTT.

This clone has just a few counts. The chain couples TRBV6-1 to TRBJ1-1, with D perhaps matching TRBD1 (6 bases). This CDR3 is 15 amino acids long. CDR1 is MNHNS and CDR2 is SASEGT in the germline V gene. Trimming removed 7 bases at V and 0 bases at J, with 15 bases between. CDR3 sequence (DNA): TGTGCCAGCAACGGACAGATACTAATGAACACTGAAGCTTTCTTT. It is translated as CASNGQILMNTEAFF.

V gene TRBV5-1 combines with J gene TRBJ2-5; a weak D match, TRBD2 (5 bases). Deletions cut 3 bases from V and 5 bases from J, with 17 bases between. CDR1 and CDR2 (germline): SGHRS, YFSETQ. The CDR3 is 15 residues long. CDR3 sequence: CASSSYFGSFETQYF. The CDR3 bases are TGCGCCAGCAGCTCCTACTTTGGGAGTTTCGAGACCCAGTACTTC.

This chain connects TRBV10-3 to TRBJ2-2; D not certain. Trimming removed 4 bases from V and 4 bases from J, with 16 bases in between. The germline V gene has CDR1 ENHRY and CDR2 SYGVKD. The length of the CDR3 is 16 residues. The CDR3 region is CAISAVVIRSTGELFF. In nucleotides, the CDR3 is TGTGCCATCAGTGCTGTGGTAATCCGAAGCACCGGGGAGCTGTTTTTT.

The CDR3 loop is CASSAQGSETQYF. DNA of the CDR3: TGTGCCAGCAGCGCACAGGGTTCGGAGACCCAGTACTTC. V gene TRBV9 combines with J gene TRBJ2-5, with D possibly being TRBD1 (6 bases). The CDR3 contains 13 residues. Per germline, CDR1 SGDLS and CDR2 YYNGEE. Trimming removed 3 bases at V and 5 bases at J, with 11 bases between.

The chain is built from TRBV11-3 and TRBJ2-7; TRBD2 agrees at 7 bases. The CDR3 is 14 amino acids. With 4 bases clipped from V and 6 bases from J, the junction kept 9 bases outside the gene matches. Germline V lookup: CDR1 SGHNT, CDR2 YENEEA. This CDR3 is CASSSGPTGGEQYF. The CDR3 DNA follows: TGTGCCAGCAGCTCTGGCCCGACGGGGGGCGAGCAGTACTTC.

The genes are TRBV10-3 and TRBJ2-7, with a tentative D call TRBD2 (5 bases). The CDR3 extends over 16 amino acids. Germline assignment: CDR1 ENHRY and CDR2 SYGVKD. V was pared by 0 bases and J by 4 bases, with 16 bases between. The chain's CDR3 is CAISESGLGSGYEQYF. In DNA, the CDR3 is TGTGCCATCAGTGAGTCGGGATTGGGTTCGGGGTACGAGCAGTACTTC.

A remark on this clone: Other DNA variants within this sample encode the same CDR3. J is TRBJ2-3 and V is TRBV18; D is uncertain. Germline CDR1 and CDR2: KGHSH and LQKENI. V shed 2 bases and J shed 5 bases, with 5 bases lying between them. The length of the CDR3 is 12 residues. The CDR3: CASSPSRDTQYF. Written as DNA, the CDR3 is TGTGCCAGCTCACCAAGCCGAGATACGCAGTATTTT.

This clone has just a few counts. This chain joins TRBV4-3 and TRBJ2-7; 8 bases agree with TRBD1. This CDR3 has 15 residues. The ends lost 0 bases at V and 5 bases at J; junction bases unmatched: 6. Per germline, CDR1 LGHNA and CDR2 YSLEER. The CDR3 protein is CASSQDLGQANEQYF. CDR3 nucleotide sequence: TGCGCCAGCAGCCAAGATCTGGGACAGGCCAACGAGCAGTACTTC.

This sequence joins TRBV9 and TRBJ2-1; D gene ambiguous. The CDR3 sequence is 12 residues long. Germline CDR1 and CDR2: SGDLS and YYNGEE. V was shortened by 0 bases and J by 9 bases, with 7 bases between the two germline ends. The CDR3 bases are TGTGCCAGCAGCGTAGGCATAAGTGAGCAGTTCTTC. It specifies CASSVGISEQFF. The full variable domain, in which reference TRBV9 and TRBJ2-1 provide the parts outside the CDR3, is DSGVTQTPKHLITATGQRVTLRCSPRSGDLSVYWYQQSLDQGLQFLIQYYNGEERAKGNILERFSAQQFPDLHSELNLSSLELGDSALYFCASSVGISEQFFGPGTRLTVL.